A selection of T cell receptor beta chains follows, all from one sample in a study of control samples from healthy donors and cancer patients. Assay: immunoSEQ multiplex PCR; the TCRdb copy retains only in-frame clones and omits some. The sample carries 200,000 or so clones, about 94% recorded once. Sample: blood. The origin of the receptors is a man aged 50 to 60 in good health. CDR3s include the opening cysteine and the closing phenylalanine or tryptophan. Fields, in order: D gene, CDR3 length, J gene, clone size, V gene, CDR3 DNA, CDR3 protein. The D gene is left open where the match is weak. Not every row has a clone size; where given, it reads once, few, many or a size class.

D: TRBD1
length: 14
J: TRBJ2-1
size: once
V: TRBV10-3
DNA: TGTGCCATCGGCCCTCAGGGGGCTGACAATGAGCAGTTCTTC
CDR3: CAIGPQGADNEQFF

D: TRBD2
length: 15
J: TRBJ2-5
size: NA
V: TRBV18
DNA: TGTGCCAGCTTCCGGACTAGCGGGCTAAGGGAGACCCAGTACTTC
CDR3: CASFRTSGLRETQYF

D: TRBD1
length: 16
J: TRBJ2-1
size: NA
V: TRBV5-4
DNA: TGTGCCAGCAGCGAACGTTCCGCCGGGACAGGGGATGAGCAGTTCTTC
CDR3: CASSERSAGTGDEQFF

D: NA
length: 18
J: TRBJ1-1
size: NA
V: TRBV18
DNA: TGTGCCAGCTCACCAGCGCCGGGGGGCCCAGGGCGGGACACTGAAGCTTTCTTT
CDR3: CASSPAPGGPGRDTEAFF

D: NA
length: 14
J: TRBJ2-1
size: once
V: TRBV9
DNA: TGTGCCAGCAGCCCCGTCGCGGCCTACAATGAGCAGTTCTTC
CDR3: CASSPVAAYNEQFF

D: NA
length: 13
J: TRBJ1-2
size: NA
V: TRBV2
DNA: TGTGCCAGCAGTCCCAGGTGGGGTTATGGCTACACCTTC
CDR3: CASSPRWGYGYTF

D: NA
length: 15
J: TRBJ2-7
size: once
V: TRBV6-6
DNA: TGTGCCAGCAGTTACCGGGGGGCCACCTCCTACGAGCAGTACTTC
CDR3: CASSYRGATSYEQYF

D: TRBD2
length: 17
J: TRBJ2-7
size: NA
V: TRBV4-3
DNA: TGCGCCAGCAGCCAAGATCTCGGACTAGCGGGGGCCTACGAGCAGTACTTC
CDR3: CASSQDLGLAGAYEQYF

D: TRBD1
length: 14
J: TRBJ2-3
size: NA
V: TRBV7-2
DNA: TGTGCCAGCAGCACCCGACAGGGAACAGATACGCAGTATTTT
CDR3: CASSTRQGTDTQYF

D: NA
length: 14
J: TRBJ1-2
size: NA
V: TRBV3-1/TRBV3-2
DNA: TGTGCCAGCAGCCAGGCAGACCCACGGTTTGGCTACACCTTC
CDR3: CASSQADPRFGYTF

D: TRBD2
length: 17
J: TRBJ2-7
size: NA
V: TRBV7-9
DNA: TGTGCCAGCAGCCGGGAGGGAGGGGGTTTCAGCTCCTACGAGCAGTACTTC
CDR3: CASSREGGGFSSYEQYF

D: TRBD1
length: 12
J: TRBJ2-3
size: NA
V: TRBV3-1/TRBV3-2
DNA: TGTGCCAGCAGCCAACGGGACAGGACGCAGTATTTT
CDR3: CASSQRDRTQYF

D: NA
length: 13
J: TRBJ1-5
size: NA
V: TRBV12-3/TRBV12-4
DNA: TGTGCCAGCAGAAGGGGGTACCATCAGCCCCAGCATTTT
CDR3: CASRRGYHQPQHF

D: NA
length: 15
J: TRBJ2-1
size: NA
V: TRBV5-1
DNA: TGCGCCAGCAGCTTGGCCACGAGCTCCTACAATGAGCAGTTCTTC
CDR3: CASSLATSSYNEQFF

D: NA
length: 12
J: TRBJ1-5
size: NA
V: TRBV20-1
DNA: TGCAGTGCTAGTAGTCTACAACAGCCCCAGCATTTT
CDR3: CSASSLQQPQHF

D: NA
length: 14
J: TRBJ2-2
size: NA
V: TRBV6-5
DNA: TGTGCCAGCAAACCTGGGGGGGGCGGCGGGGAGCTGTTTTTT
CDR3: CASKPGGGGGELFF

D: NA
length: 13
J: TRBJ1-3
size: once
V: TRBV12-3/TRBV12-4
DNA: TGTGCCAGCAGTTCAGGGACTGGAAACACCATATATTTT
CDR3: CASSSGTGNTIYF

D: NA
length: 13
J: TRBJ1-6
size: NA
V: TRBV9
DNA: TGTGCCAGCAGCGTAGAGAGTAATTCACCCCTCCACTTT
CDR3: CASSVESNSPLHF

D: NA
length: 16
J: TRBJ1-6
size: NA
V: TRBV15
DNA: TGTGCCACCAGCAGAGGCGGGGTCCCCTATAATTCACCCCTCCACTTT
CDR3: CATSRGGVPYNSPLHF

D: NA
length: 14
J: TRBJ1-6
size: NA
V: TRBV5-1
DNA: TGCGCCAGCAGCTTGCAGGGGACCGGTTCACCCCTCCACTTT
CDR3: CASSLQGTGSPLHF

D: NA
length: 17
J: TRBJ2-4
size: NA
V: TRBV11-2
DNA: TGTGACCGTGGGGACACAAACCGGGCGTTAGCCAAAAACATTCAGTACTTC
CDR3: CDRGDTNRALAKNIQYF

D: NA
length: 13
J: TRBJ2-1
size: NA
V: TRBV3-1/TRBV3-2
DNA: TGTGCCAGCAGCCGAGGGGGGGCAAATGAGCAGTTCTTC
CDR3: CASSRGGANEQFF

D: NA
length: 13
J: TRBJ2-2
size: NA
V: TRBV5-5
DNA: TGTGCCAGCAGCGGAGGAGGGGCGGGGGAGCTGTTTTTT
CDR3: CASSGGGAGELFF

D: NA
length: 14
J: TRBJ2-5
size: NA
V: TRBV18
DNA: TGTGCCAGCTCACCAGCCCTCGCAGAAGAGACCCAGTACTTC
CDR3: CASSPALAEETQYF

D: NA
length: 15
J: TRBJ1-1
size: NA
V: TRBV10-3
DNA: TGTGCCATCAGTGATCCGGGGTCTTTCCAAGGAGAGGCTTTCTTT
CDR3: CAISDPGSFQGEAFF

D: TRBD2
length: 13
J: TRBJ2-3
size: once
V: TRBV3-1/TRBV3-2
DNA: TGTGCCAGCAGAGCGGGAAGCACAGATACGCAGTATTTT
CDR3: CASRAGSTDTQYF

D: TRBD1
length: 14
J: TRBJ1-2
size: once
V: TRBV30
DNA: TGTGCCTGGAGTGGGGGGACAGGGAGGTATGGCTACACCTTC
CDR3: CAWSGGTGRYGYTF

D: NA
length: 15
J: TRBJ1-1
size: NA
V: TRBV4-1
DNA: TGCGCCAGCAGCCGCGAGCAGGGGTCGAGGACTGAAGCTTTCTTT
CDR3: CASSREQGSRTEAFF

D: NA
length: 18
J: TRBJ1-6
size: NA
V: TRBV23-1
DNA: TGCGCCAGCAGTCAATCGAGAGGACTGACCCTCGTTAATTCACCCCTCCACTTT
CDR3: CASSQSRGLTLVNSPLHF

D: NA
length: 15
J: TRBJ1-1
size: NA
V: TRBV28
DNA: TGTGCCAGCAGTTTACATGCCGGGGGAAGTACTGAAGCTTTCTTT
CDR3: CASSLHAGGSTEAFF

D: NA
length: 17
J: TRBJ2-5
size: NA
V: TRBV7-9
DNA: TGTGCCAGCAGCCCGGGGGGCGGGGTAGGGAATCCGAAGACCCAGTACTTC
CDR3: CASSPGGGVGNPKTQYF

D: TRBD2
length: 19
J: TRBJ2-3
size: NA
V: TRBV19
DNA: TGTGCCAGTAGTATCCTTGGCCTAGCGGGGGCCGATAGCACAGATACGCAGTATTTT
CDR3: CASSILGLAGADSTDTQYF

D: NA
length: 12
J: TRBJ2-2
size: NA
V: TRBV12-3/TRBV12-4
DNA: TGTGCCAGCAGTTTCGGCACCGGGGAGCTGTTTTTT
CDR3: CASSFGTGELFF

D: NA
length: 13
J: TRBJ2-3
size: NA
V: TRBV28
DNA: TGTGCCACCATGGGGACCCCCGCAGATACGCAGTATTTT
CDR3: CATMGTPADTQYF

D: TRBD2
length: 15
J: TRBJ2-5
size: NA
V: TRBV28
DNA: TGTGCCAGCAGCACCGCGGGACTAGCCGAAGAGACCCAGTACTTC
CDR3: CASSTAGLAEETQYF

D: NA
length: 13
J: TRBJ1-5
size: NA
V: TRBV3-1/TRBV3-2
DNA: TGTGCCAGCAGCCAACAGCTTAATCAGCCCCAGCATTTT
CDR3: CASSQQLNQPQHF

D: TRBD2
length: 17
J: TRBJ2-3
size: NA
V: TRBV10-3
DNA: TGTGCCATCAGTGAGACTAGCGGGGGGGTTTCGACAGATACGCAGTATTTT
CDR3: CAISETSGGVSTDTQYF

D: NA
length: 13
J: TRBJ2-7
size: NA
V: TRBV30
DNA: TGTGCCTGGAGTTATCCGGGACAAGGGCGGAAGTACTTC
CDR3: CAWSYPGQGRKYF

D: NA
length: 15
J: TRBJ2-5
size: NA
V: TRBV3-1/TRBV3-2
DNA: TGTGCCAGCAGCCAATCCCTCGGCCCGGCGGAGACCCAGTACTTC
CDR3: CASSQSLGPAETQYF

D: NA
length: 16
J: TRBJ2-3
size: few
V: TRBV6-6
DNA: TGTGCCAGCAGGGATCGGGGAGACTCTAGCACAGATACGCAGTATTTT
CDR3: CASRDRGDSSTDTQYF

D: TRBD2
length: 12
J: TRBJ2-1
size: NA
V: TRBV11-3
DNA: TGTGCCAGCAGCTTAAGCGGGGGATTCGCGTTCTTC
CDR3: CASSLSGGFAFF

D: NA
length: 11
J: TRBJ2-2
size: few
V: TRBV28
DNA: TGTGCCAGCAGTTCCCAGAGGGAGCTGTTTTTT
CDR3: CASSSQRELFF

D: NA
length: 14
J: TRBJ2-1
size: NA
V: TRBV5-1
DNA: TGCGCCAGCAGCTCGGACACCTCCTACAATGAGCAGTTCTTC
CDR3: CASSSDTSYNEQFF

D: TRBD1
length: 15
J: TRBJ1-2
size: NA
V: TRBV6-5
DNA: TGTGCCAGCAGCACCGCCGGACAGGGGGCGAGAGGCTACACCTTC
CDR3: CASSTAGQGARGYTF

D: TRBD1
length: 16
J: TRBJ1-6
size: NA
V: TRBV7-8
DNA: TGTGCCAGCAGCTCCTACGACAGGGGGGATAATTCACCCCTCCACTTT
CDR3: CASSSYDRGDNSPLHF

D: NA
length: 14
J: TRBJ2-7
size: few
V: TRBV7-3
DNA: TGTGCCAGCAGCTTACTAACCCGGAGTAGCGAGCAGTACTTC
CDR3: CASSLLTRSSEQYF

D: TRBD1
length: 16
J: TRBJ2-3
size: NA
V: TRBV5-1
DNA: TGCGCCAGCAGCTTCCGACAGGGGGCCTTCACAGATACGCAGTATTTT
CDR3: CASSFRQGAFTDTQYF

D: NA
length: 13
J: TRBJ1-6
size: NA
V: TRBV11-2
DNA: TGTGCCAGCAGCTTAGACCTGTATTCACCCCTCCACTTT
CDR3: CASSLDLYSPLHF

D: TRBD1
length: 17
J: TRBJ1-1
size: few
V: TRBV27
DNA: TGTGCCAGCAGTTTATGGACAGGAGGTAGTATGAACACTGAAGCTTTCTTT
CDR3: CASSLWTGGSMNTEAFF

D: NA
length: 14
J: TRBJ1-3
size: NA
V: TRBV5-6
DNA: TGTGCCAGCAGCTTTTTCCGACGAGAAAACACCATATATTTT
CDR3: CASSFFRRENTIYF

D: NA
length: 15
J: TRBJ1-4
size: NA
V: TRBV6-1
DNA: TGTGCCAGCAGTGAACATATTGCAACTAATGAAAAACTGTTTTTT
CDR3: CASSEHIATNEKLFF

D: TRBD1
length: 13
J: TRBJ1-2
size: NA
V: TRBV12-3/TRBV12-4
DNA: TGTGCCAGCACAGGGACAGGGAACTATGGCTACACCTTC
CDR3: CASTGTGNYGYTF

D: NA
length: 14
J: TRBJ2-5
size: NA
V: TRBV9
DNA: TGTGCCAGCAGCGTACTGGACGGGCGAGAGACCCAGTACTTC
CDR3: CASSVLDGRETQYF

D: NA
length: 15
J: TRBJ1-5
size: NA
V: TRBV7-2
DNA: TGTGCCAGCAGCCCCGGAGGGGTTCGGAATCAGCCCCAGCATTTT
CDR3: CASSPGGVRNQPQHF

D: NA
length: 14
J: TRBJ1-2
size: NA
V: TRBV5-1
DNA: TGCGCCAGCAGCCCCGGGACTGCCTCGGATGGCTACACCTTC
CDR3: CASSPGTASDGYTF

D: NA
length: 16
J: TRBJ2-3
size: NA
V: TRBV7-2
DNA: TGTGCCAGCAGCTCCGTATGGGGCAGGCTCACAGATACGCAGTATTTT
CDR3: CASSSVWGRLTDTQYF

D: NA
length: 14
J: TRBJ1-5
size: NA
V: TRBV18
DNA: TGTGCCAGCTCACAGGGAGGGAGCAATCAGCCCCAGCATTTT
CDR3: CASSQGGSNQPQHF

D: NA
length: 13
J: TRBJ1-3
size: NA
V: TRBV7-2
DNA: TGTGCCAGCAGCTTAGACTGGTTGAACACCATATATTTT
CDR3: CASSLDWLNTIYF